The clone carrying this T cell receptor (beta chain) has ten or more counts. Its antigen is unknown. The germline CDR1 and CDR2 sequences are MNHEY and SVGEGT. V was trimmed by 2 bases and J by 8 bases, leaving 12 bases between them. The CDR3 totals 13 residues. This entry comes from a study of T cells in Graves' hyperthyroidism and ophthalmopathy. About the study: Blood was drawn when the patient was first diagnosed and still untreated. Whole-study results and caveats: The model anticipated ophthalmopathy a median approximately 6.6 months pre-onset.

Researchers took RNA transcripts and amplified the TCR beta CDR3 regions from them. HTBI primers were used for first-round RT-PCR of the TCR CDR3. TCRdb re-derived calls from the multiplex PCR reads in MiXCR, one entry per CDR3 protein. The sample has 500,000 to 800,000 distinct CDR3 sequences, more than 12% seen once. The diagnostic basis comprised clinical symptoms, serum thyroxine and TRAb, thyroid ultrasound and orbital computed tomography. This clonotype was sampled from a woman in her forties or fifties with Graves' ophthalmopathy. V is TRBV6-2 or TRBV6-3 and J is TRBJ1-2; D not resolved. Input material: blood. This chain's CDR3 is CASSYDGRRGYTF. The CDR3 nucleotides read TGTGCCAGCAGTTACGATGGGAGAAGGGGCTACACCTTC.